The present entry profiles one T cell receptor (beta chain) with its context. Its antigen is as yet unknown. This sample is part of a study of T cell repertoires in cytomegalovirus infection. Across the whole study: Shared public TCR beta signatures pointed to both CMV infection and a matching HLA type. Overall study findings and caveats: The study found HLA-C-restricted CMV-specific TCR beta clonotypes dominating the ex vivo response. Based on cumulative public TCR beta family frequency, carriers of CMV plus the relevant HLA were identified.

TCRdb reanalysed the reads using MiXCR and keeps one entry per CDR3 protein. The data hold more than 650,000 distinct CDR3 sequences, with under 40% observed a single time. CDR1 and CDR2 from the germline V gene are MDHEN and SYDVKM. The CDR3 sequence is 14 residues long. V was pared by 5 bases and J by 9 bases, with 4 bases of the junction left unmatched. Sequenced material: PBMCs. This clonotype was sampled from a human donor in good health (CMV status not recorded). Some clones in this sample may be carry-over from other donors' samples. This chain joins TRBV28 and TRBJ1-6, with TRBD1 matching over 10 bases. The CDR3 is CASSTGQGISPLHF. The CDR3 DNA reads TGTGCCAGCAGTACGGGACAGGGGATTTCACCCCTCCACTTT.